These 27 T cell receptor beta chains were sequenced from one sample in a study of blood T cell repertoires in COVID-19. This table comes from immunoSEQ multiplex PCR, and its TCRdb copy is limited to in-frame clones, with some not included. The data hold over 200,000 clones, with 86% observed a single time. The sample comprised PBMCs or T cells enriched from blood (not recorded which). All receptors come from a woman aged 45 to 65 in a cohort exposed to, infected with or recovered from COVID-19 (not recorded which).

V and J are TRBV14 and TRBJ1-1; 7 bases match TRBD1. V was pared by 3 bases and J by 0 bases, with 4 bases of the junction left unmatched. In germline, CDR1 is SGHDN, CDR2 FVKESK. There are 15 residues in the CDR3. Here the CDR3 reads CASSHTDRMNTEAFF. DNA for the CDR3: TGTGCCAGCAGCCATACGGACAGGATGAACACTGAAGCTTTCTTT.

Note on this clone: The same CDR3 is also encoded by other DNA sequences in this sample. This chain links TRBV27 with TRBJ1-2, with D perhaps TRBD1 (6 bases). There are 13 residues in the CDR3. The V end was cut by 6 bases, the J end by 0 bases, with 8 bases between. CDR1 is MNHEY, CDR2 SMNVEV, per germline (reference sequence). CDR3 bases: TGTGCCAGCAGCCGGACAGCTAACTATGGCTACACCTTC. Translation gives CASSRTANYGYTF.

The rearrangement joins TRBV24-1 to TRBJ1-3; weak D call: TRBD1 (5 bases). This CDR3 contains 15 residues. Germline V lookup: CDR1 KGHDR, CDR2 SFDVKD. V was clipped by 9 bases and J by 0 bases, with 14 bases between them. CDR3 sequence: CATQGWGPSGNTIYF. In nucleotides, the CDR3 is TGTGCCACCCAGGGTTGGGGCCCCTCTGGAAACACCATATATTTT.

The genes are TRBV5-5 and TRBJ1-4, with TRBD1 as a possible D gene (6 bases). Germline-derived CDR1 and CDR2 are SGHKS and YYEKEE (reference sequence). CDR3 length: 18 residues. V was trimmed by 0 bases and J by 5 bases, leaving 20 bases between them. In DNA form, the CDR3 reads TGTGCCAGCAGCTTGGTGAGACAGGCGATAGGGCAAAATGAAAAACTGTTTTTT. Amino acid sequence: CASSLVRQAIGQNEKLFF.

The chain joins TRBV28 to TRBJ2-1; 8 bases are shared with TRBD2. The V segment lost 5 bases and the J segment 2 bases; nucleotides outside the gene matches: 5. There are 15 residues in the CDR3. Germline assignment: CDR1 MDHEN and CDR2 SYDVKM. The CDR3: CASSERGGPYNEQFF. CDR3 nucleotide sequence: TGTGCCAGCAGTGAACGGGGGGGCCCCTACAATGAGCAGTTCTTC.

Only a few counts were recorded for this clone. The chain employs TRBV3-1 (or the pseudogene TRBV3-2) and TRBJ2-7; a possible D gene is TRBD2 (5 bases). The germline V and J ends were trimmed by 0 bases and 9 bases, with 15 bases remaining between them. This CDR3 comprises 14 residues. From germline, CDR1 is LGHDT and CDR2 YNNKEL (reference sequence). The CDR3 here is CASSQDRVPAGQYF. The DNA for the CDR3 is TGTGCCAGCAGCCAAGACCGGGTCCCGGCGGGGCAGTACTTC.

The J gene is TRBJ2-1, the V gene TRBV5-1; 12 bases match TRBD1. The CDR3 covers 14 residues. Per germline, CDR1 SGHRS and CDR2 YFSETQ. Trimming took 3 bases from V and 10 from J; bases not matched to a gene: 5. CDR3 sequence: CASSSGQGASEQFF. CDR3 DNA sequence: TGCGCCAGCAGCTCGGGACAGGGGGCCAGCGAGCAGTTCTTC.

V usage is TRBV16 and J usage is TRBJ1-5, with TRBD1 as a possible D gene (6 bases). CDR3 length: 15 amino acids. Germline V lookup: CDR1 KGHSY, CDR2 FQNENV. Between the trimmed V and J ends, which lost 2 bases and 5 bases, there was a span of 13 bases. For the CDR3, the DNA is TGTGCCAGCAGCCAAGCTGGGGGCGATGATCAGCCCCAGCATTTT. This codes for CASSQAGGDDQPQHF. Full variable domain (outside the CDR3, taken from reference TRBV16 and TRBJ1-5): GEEVAQTPKHLVRGEGQKAKLYCAPIKGHSYVFWYQQVLKNEFKFLISFQNENVFDETGMPKERFSAKCLPNSPCSLEIQATKLEDSAVYFCASSQAGGDDQPQHFGDGTRLSIL.

The chain joins TRBV6-5 to TRBJ1-1; D gene unclear. The CDR3 covers 12 residues. V lost 6 bases and J 2 bases, leaving 7 bases between the germline ends. Germline CDR1 reads MNHEY; CDR2 reads SVGAGI. In nucleotides, the CDR3 is TGTGCCAGCAGCTCACAAAACACTGAAGCTTTCTTT. Residues: CASSSQNTEAFF.

In nucleotides, the CDR3 is TGTGCCAGCAGGCGGGACTCCTACAATGAGCAGTTCTTC. Its protein is CASRRDSYNEQFF. The gene calls are TRBV6-5 and TRBJ2-1; D perhaps matches TRBD2 (6 bases). The ends were cut back, 6 bases at V and 0 bases at J, with 6 bases in the middle. From germline, CDR1 is MNHEY and CDR2 SVGAGI. This CDR3 is built from 13 residues.

This CDR3 is CAWSVGGSYNEQFF. The CDR3 region has the DNA TGTGCCTGGAGTGTGGGGGGCTCCTACAATGAGCAGTTCTTC. This chain connects TRBV30 to TRBJ2-1, with a tentative D call TRBD2 (6 bases). V was pared by 0 bases and J by 0 bases, with 6 bases between. The CDR3 spans 14 residues. Per germline, CDR1 GTSNPN and CDR2 SVGIG (reference sequence).

The chain carries TRBV21-1 and TRBJ1-6; TRBD1, the D gene given by the table, was not confirmed from the DNA. TRBV21-1 is a recognized pseudogene. This CDR3 region has 16 residues. Written as DNA, the CDR3 is TGTGCCAGCAGCCGGGACACCAAGACCTATAATTCACCCCTCCACTTT. Translated, it gives CASSRDTKTYNSPLHF.

Regarding this clone: Other DNA sequences from this sample encode an identical CDR3 as well. The rearrangement uses TRBV28 and TRBJ2-3; D unclear. The germline V gene encodes CDR1 MDHEN and CDR2 SYDVKM. The CDR3 has 11 amino acids. Trimming stripped 3 bases from V and 5 bases from J, with 3 bases between. The chain's CDR3 is CASSFRDTQYF. The DNA of the CDR3 is TGTGCCAGCAGTTTTAGAGATACGCAGTATTTT.

The V gene is TRBV7-3, the J gene TRBJ2-1; unclear D gene. From germline, CDR1 is SGHTA and CDR2 FQGTGA. V was clipped by 6 bases and J by 6 bases, with 12 bases between them. The CDR3 sequence is 13 residues long. CDR3 nucleotide sequence: TGTGCCAGCAGTTCTCGATCGAGCAATGAGCAGTTCTTC. Its translation: CASSSRSSNEQFF. Combining the CDR3 with reference TRBV7-3 and TRBJ2-1 gives the whole variable domain GAGVSQTPSNKVTEKGKYVELRCDPISGHTALYWYRQSLGQGPEFLIYFQGTGAADDSGLPNDRFFAVRPEGSVSTLKIQRTERGDSAVYLCASSSRSSNEQFFGPGTRLTVL.

The chain links TRBV7-2 to TRBJ2-3, with unresolved D. Germline V CDR1 and CDR2: SGHTA, FQGNSA. V was trimmed by 5 bases and J by 1 base, leaving 7 bases between them. There are 13 residues in the CDR3. The CDR3 loop reads CASSPSGTDTQYF. The CDR3 region has the DNA TGTGCCAGCAGCCCCTCGGGCACAGATACGCAGTATTTT. Combining the CDR3 with reference TRBV7-2 and TRBJ2-3 gives the whole variable domain GAGVSQSPSNKVTEKGKDVELRCDPISGHTALYWYRQSLGQGLEFLIYFQGNSAPDKSGLPSDRFSAERTGGSVSTLTIQRTQQEDSAVYLCASSPSGTDTQYFGPGTRLTVL.

The chain carries TRBV27 and TRBJ1-2; D perhaps matches TRBD1 (5 bases). V was trimmed by 5 bases and J by 0 bases, leaving 13 bases between them. The CDR3 is 15 residues long. Germline assignment: CDR1 MNHEY and CDR2 SMNVEV (reference sequence). The CDR3 is CASSPAGVPNYGYTF. Written as DNA, the CDR3 is TGTGCCAGCAGTCCGGCGGGGGTTCCTAACTATGGCTACACCTTC.

J is TRBJ2-3 and V is TRBV24-1, with D tentatively TRBD2 (5 bases). Germline CDR1 is KGHDR and CDR2 is SFDVKD. CDR3 length equals 13 residues. V was pared by 4 bases and J by 8 bases, with 12 bases between. The CDR3 loop reads CATSEFPRGTQYF. The CDR3 DNA reads as TGTGCCACCAGTGAATTCCCCCGGGGTACGCAGTATTTT.

The V call is TRBV5-1, the J call TRBJ2-5; 8 bases map to TRBD1. Germline V gene lookup returns CDR1 SGHRS and CDR2 YFSETQ. J gave up 5 bases and V 0 bases, and 12 bases lay outside the gene matches. The CDR3 spans 17 residues. The CDR3 protein is CASSLVGTGRLGETQYF. DNA of the CDR3: TGCGCCAGCAGCTTGGTTGGGACAGGTCGATTGGGGGAGACCCAGTACTTC.

The genes are TRBV18 and TRBJ1-2; 7 bases agree with TRBD1. V lost 2 bases, J lost 4 bases, and 4 bases stayed unmatched. CDR3 length: 14 amino acids. CDR1 and CDR2 from the germline V gene are KGHSH and LQKENI. The DNA for the CDR3 is TGTGCCAGCTCACCAGGGCAGGGGGGCTATGGCTACACCTTC. Protein product: CASSPGQGGYGYTF.

In this sample, this clone turned up a few times. The J gene is TRBJ2-5, the V gene TRBV9, with 8 nucleotides matching TRBD2. Germline V gene data show CDR1 as SGDLS and CDR2 as YYNGEE. The CDR3 sequence is 15 residues long. V lost 7 bases, J lost 2 bases, and 10 bases stayed unmatched. As DNA, the CDR3 is TGTGCCAGCGCTCGGGGGGGGCGAGCACAAGAGACCCAGTACTTC. Translated, it gives CASARGGRAQETQYF.

This clone occurred a few times. The chain links TRBV9 to TRBJ2-3; a weak D match, TRBD2 (7 bases). V lost 4 bases and J lost 5, with 20 bases in between. This CDR3 has 16 amino acids. Germline assignment: CDR1 SGDLS and CDR2 YYNGEE. The CDR3 bases are TGTGCCAGCAGCCCCCCGGGACTGGGAGGGGGAGATACGCAGTATTTT. Translation: CASSPPGLGGGDTQYF.

The rearrangement uses TRBV7-2 and TRBJ2-2; 7 bases align to TRBD2. Germline V CDR1 and CDR2: SGHTA, FQGNSA. The CDR3 is made up of 16 amino acids. V shed 5 bases and J 1 base; nucleotides not matched to a gene: 7. CDR3 sequence: CASSPRRGRNTGELFF. CDR3 in DNA: TGTGCCAGCAGCCCCCGGCGGGGGAGGAACACCGGGGAGCTGTTTTTT.

CDR3 coding DNA: TGTGCCAGCAGGAAGGGACAGGGGAGAGAGACCCAGTACTTC. Its translation is CASRKGQGRETQYF. The chain couples TRBV6-5 to TRBJ2-5; 10 nucleotides match TRBD1. Unmatched junction bases numbered 5, after V lost 6 bases and J lost 4 bases. The CDR3 loop spans 14 amino acids. CDR1 and CDR2 (germline): MNHEY, SVGAGI.

J is TRBJ1-4 and V is TRBV27; 9 positions agree with TRBD1. V lost 3 bases to trimming and J lost 7 bases; unmatched junction nucleotides: 0. Germline V gene sequence: CDR1 MNHEY, CDR2 SMNVEV (reference sequence). The CDR3 contains 13 residues. CDR3 nucleotide sequence: TGTGCCAGCAGTTTGGACAGGGGTGAAAAACTGTTTTTT. This sequence encodes CASSLDRGEKLFF.

J is TRBJ2-7 and V is TRBV15; 13 bases line up with TRBD2. Per germline, CDR1 LNHNV and CDR2 YYDKDF (reference sequence). Unmatched junction bases numbered 7, after V lost 8 bases and J lost 6 bases. The CDR3 runs 14 residues. The CDR3 region has the DNA TGTGCCACCCGCGGGACTAGCGGGGCTTTCGAGCAGTACTTC. It specifies CATRGTSGAFEQYF.

This clone was seen a single time. The chain has TRBV7-9 and TRBJ1-2; unclear D gene. The CDR3 loop spans 13 amino acids. The V end was cut by 5 bases, the J end by 4 bases, with 11 bases between. Germline CDR1 and CDR2: SEHNR and FQNEAQ (reference sequence). The CDR3, as DNA: TGTGCCAGCAGCGCCGTAGGACTCTATGGCTACACCTTC. Its translation: CASSAVGLYGYTF. Drawing the rest from reference TRBV7-9 and TRBJ1-2, the complete variable domain is DTGVSQNPRHKITKRGQNVTFRCDPISEHNRLYWYRQTLGQGPEFLTYFQNEAQLEKSRLLSDRFSAERPKGSFSTLEIQRTEQGDSAMYLCASSAVGLYGYTFGSGTRLTVV.

The CDR3 reads CASSSRGGGNQPQHF. The CDR3 DNA follows: TGTGCCAGCAGCTCTCGGGGGGGTGGCAATCAGCCCCAGCATTTT. V and J are TRBV7-2 and TRBJ1-5; TRBD1 is a possible D gene (5 bases). Germline V gene sequence: CDR1 SGHTA, CDR2 FQGNSA. This CDR3 is built from 15 residues. V lost 4 bases, J lost 2 bases, and 12 bases lay in between. Full variable domain (rest looked up from reference TRBV7-2 and TRBJ1-5): GAGVSQSPSNKVTEKGKDVELRCDPISGHTALYWYRQSLGQGLEFLIYFQGNSAPDKSGLPSDRFSAERTGGSVSTLTIQRTQQEDSAVYLCASSSRGGGNQPQHFGDGTRLSIL.